This is a list of T cell receptor beta chains from one sample in a study of shared clonotypes between healthy human individuals. Profiled with immunoSEQ multiplex PCR; TCRdb holds only in-frame clones, not every one. This sample has under 650,000 clones, with almost 97% found just once. The sequencing sample was made of naive CD4+ T cells sorted from blood. The source of these receptors is a woman aged 25-40 years in good health. The CDR3 runs from the conserved cysteine through the conserved F or W. Each record gives: J gene, V gene, CDR3 protein.

TRBJ2-2 TRBV7-2 CASSAPPIPGELFF
TRBJ1-5 TRBV15 CATSRDQTEYQPQHF
TRBJ2-7 TRBV7-2 CASSLGLAGPSYEQYF
TRBJ1-1 TRBV19 CASSPRQALNTEAFF
TRBJ1-1 TRBV28 CASSLVGGTEAFF
TRBJ2-5 TRBV5-4 CASSRPGFQETQYF
TRBJ2-3 TRBV7-1 CASSSSGTSSGTDTQYF
TRBJ2-2 TRBV5-4 CASSPRQGIFTGELFF
TRBJ2-1 TRBV28 CASSLSAGGPYNEQFF
TRBJ2-5 TRBV6-6 CASSYGTTLETQYF
TRBJ2-2 TRBV28 CASIPGGVFSQPNTGELFF
TRBJ1-4 TRBV4-1 CASSQDGGRVGEKLFF
TRBJ2-1 TRBV11-2 CASSFRGRALHEQFF
TRBJ2-5 TRBV19 CASRGGGQETQYF
TRBJ2-5 TRBV13 CASSLVGAGETQYF
TRBJ2-6 TRBV7-9 CASSPPALDSGANVLTF
- TRBV5-1 CASSLEASGLAGAGEQYF
TRBJ2-1 TRBV6-5 CASSSRASGYNEQFF
TRBJ1-5 TRBV6-5 CASSYSYEGNQPQHF
TRBJ2-5 TRBV4-1 CASSQGPSRGHLGETQYF
TRBJ2-1 TRBV7-9 CASSSTSGSNEQFF
TRBJ2-4 TRBV14 CASSQDAWREGRNIQYF
TRBJ2-1 TRBV5-1 CASSPSSGSYNEQFF
TRBJ2-7 TRBV21-1 CASSDGLRVQYF
TRBJ2-5 TRBV6-1 CASSEPGEETQYF
TRBJ1-1 TRBV6-5 CASRGTGKETEAFF
TRBJ1-4 TRBV27 CASSAYRAEKLFF
TRBJ2-7 TRBV5-1 CASSPRADYEQYF
TRBJ1-3 TRBV25-1 CASSLTGGNTIYF
TRBJ2-1 TRBV29-1 CSAAGTGRSSNEQFF
TRBJ1-4 TRBV11-3 CASSSRVGHNVLFF
TRBJ1-1 TRBV19 CASTIGQGLGAFF
TRBJ1-2 TRBV6-4 CASSPRTGVDATLSKGSYTF
TRBJ2-7 TRBV18 CASADSSQQYF
TRBJ1-1 TRBV5-4 CASSLHHTEAFF
TRBJ1-1 TRBV20-1 CSSTGGTEAFF
- TRBV20-1 CSAGLVYEQYF
TRBJ2-2 TRBV30 CAWGRLNTGELFF
- TRBV7-6 CASSRTSSYEQYF
TRBJ2-7 TRBV6-1 CASSEVRGAPYEQYF
- TRBV28 CASTQPRSYEQYF